A single sample gave rise to the 25 T cell receptor beta chains below, sequenced in a study of blood T cell repertoires in COVID-19. Profiling relied on immunoSEQ multiplex PCR, and the TCRdb table lists in-frame clones only, not all of them. The table records 220,000 or so clones, roughly 84% of them present only once. Sequencing was performed on PBMCs or T cells enriched from blood (not recorded which). All receptors come from a middle-aged woman who had recovered from COVID-19.

The chain uses TRBV9 and TRBJ1-1; D is ambiguous. Germline V lookup: CDR1 SGDLS, CDR2 YYNGEE. This CDR3 contains 16 residues. V dropped 0 bases and J dropped 5 bases, with 17 bases sitting between them. This CDR3 reads CASSVGEWRNITEAFF. The CDR3 nucleotides read TGTGCCAGCAGCGTAGGGGAGTGGCGGAACATTACTGAAGCTTTCTTT. The variable domain in full, with the rest retrieved from reference TRBV9 and TRBJ1-1, is DSGVTQTPKHLITATGQRVTLRCSPRSGDLSVYWYQQSLDQGLQFLIQYYNGEERAKGNILERFSAQQFPDLHSELNLSSLELGDSALYFCASSVGEWRNITEAFFGQGTRLTVV.

This rearrangement joins TRBV6-5 to TRBJ1-2; D gene unclear. Trimming removed 5 bases at V and 0 bases at J, with 10 bases between. The CDR3 is 14 amino acids. Germline-derived CDR1 and CDR2 are MNHEY and SVGAGI. CDR3 residues: CASSPRSPNYGYTF. The CDR3 nucleotides are TGTGCCAGCAGTCCCCGGAGCCCTAACTATGGCTACACCTTC.

The J gene is TRBJ1-2, the V gene TRBV6-5, with 8 bases aligning to TRBD1. After removal of 5 bases from V and 4 bases from J, the junction contained 3 bases not matched to a gene. Germline CDR1 is MNHEY and CDR2 is SVGAGI. This CDR3 spans 13 amino acids. CDR3 nucleotide sequence: TGTGCCAGCAGTCTGGACAGGGCCTATGGCTACACCTTC. Translation: CASSLDRAYGYTF.

The J gene is TRBJ2-6, the V gene TRBV2; D may be TRBD1 (6 bases). Germline lookup yields CDR1 SNHLY and CDR2 FYNNEI. The ends were cut back, 7 bases at V and 0 bases at J, with 7 bases in the middle. The CDR3 is made up of 14 amino acids. In DNA, the CDR3 is TGTGCCAGCACAGGGGACTCTGGGGCCAACGTCCTGACTTTC. Its protein product is CASTGDSGANVLTF.

The genes are TRBV5-1 and TRBJ2-1; the match to TRBD2 covers 10 bases. The germline gives CDR1 SGHRS, CDR2 YFSETQ. CDR3 length: 16 residues. Trimming removed 0 bases from V and 6 bases from J; junction bases left unmatched: 6. The CDR3 DNA reads as TGCGCCAGCAGCTTGGGAGCTAGCGGGAGTACCAATGAGCAGTTCTTC. Translated, it gives CASSLGASGSTNEQFF.

This chain links TRBV3-1 (or the pseudogene TRBV3-2) with TRBJ1-1; D uncertain. In germline, CDR1 is LGHDT, CDR2 YNNKEL (reference sequence). The CDR3 extends over 12 amino acids. The V gene lost 7 bases and the J gene lost 1 base, with 7 bases spanning the gap. The CDR3 loop is CASNFGNTEAFF. CDR3 nucleotide sequence: TGTGCCAGCAACTTTGGGAACACTGAAGCTTTCTTT.

This clone showed up just a few times. V and J are TRBV21-1 and TRBJ2-1; TRBD2 reflects the table's D call only, with no check against the DNA. TRBV21-1 counts as a pseudogene. The CDR3 is 14 amino acids. The DNA of the CDR3 is TGTGCCAGCAGCCCCCCTCGGAGGGGTAATGAGCAGTTCTTC. It yields the protein CASSPPRRGNEQFF.

This clone was seen more than once but under ten times. The genes are TRBV12-5 and TRBJ1-2; D is uncertain. Germline CDR1 reads LGHNT; CDR2 reads FRNRAP. V lost 2 bases and J 8 bases, leaving 9 bases between the germline ends. CDR3 length equals 12 residues. The CDR3 coding sequence is TGTGCTAGTGGTTTGTTGGAGGGAGGCTACACCTTC. The encoded protein is CASGLLEGGYTF.

The chain combines TRBV28 with TRBJ1-4; the D gene is possibly TRBD1 (5 bases). The germline V and J ends were trimmed by 2 bases and 7 bases, with 11 bases remaining between them. The CDR3 length is 14 residues. CDR1 is MDHEN, CDR2 SYDVKM, per germline. CDR3 nucleotide sequence: TGTGCCAGCAGTTTAACACAGGAAGGTGAAAAACTGTTTTTT. Its translation is CASSLTQEGEKLFF.

The V and J genes are TRBV7-3 and TRBJ2-3, with 16 bases aligning to TRBD2. V lost 5 bases, J lost 4 bases, and 6 bases stayed unmatched. In germline, CDR1 is SGHTA, CDR2 FQGTGA. This CDR3 has 17 residues. The CDR3 loop reads CASSPGTSGRVADTQYF. The CDR3 DNA follows: TGTGCCAGCAGCCCGGGGACTAGCGGGAGGGTTGCAGATACGCAGTATTTT.

The chain carries TRBV7-9 and TRBJ2-2, with 8 bases lining up with TRBD1. Losses at the gene ends were 7 bases for V and 2 bases for J; bases not matched to a gene: 9. This CDR3 is 16 amino acids long. Germline V gene lookup returns CDR1 SEHNR and CDR2 FQNEAQ (reference sequence). CDR3 loop: CASTYWTGRNTGELFF. The CDR3 DNA reads TGTGCCAGCACCTACTGGACAGGGCGTAACACCGGGGAGCTGTTTTTT. The variable domain in full, with the rest retrieved from reference TRBV7-9 and TRBJ2-2, is DTGVSQNPRHKITKRGQNVTFRCDPISEHNRLYWYRQTLGQGPEFLTYFQNEAQLEKSRLLSDRFSAERPKGSFSTLEIQRTEQGDSAMYLCASTYWTGRNTGELFFGEGSRLTVL.

The V and J genes are TRBV10-1 and TRBJ1-6; 7 positions agree with TRBD1. V lost 2 bases to trimming and J lost 8 bases; unmatched junction nucleotides: 6. This CDR3 comprises 15 residues. CDR1 is WNHNN, CDR2 SYGVQD, per germline (reference sequence). The DNA of the CDR3 is TGCGCCAGCAGTGAGGATTTGACAGGGCATTCACCCCTCCACTTT. Translating gives CASSEDLTGHSPLHF.

V usage is TRBV7-6 and J usage is TRBJ1-4, with 12 bases identical to TRBD1. This CDR3 region has 16 residues. The V gene end was trimmed by 4 bases and the J gene end by 4 bases; junction bases not matched to a gene: 4. CDR1 is SGHVS, CDR2 FNYEAQ, per germline. The CDR3, as DNA: TGTGCCAGCAGCTCTGGGACAGGGGGCTTTAATGAAAAACTGTTTTTT. Its translation is CASSSGTGGFNEKLFF. The variable domain in full, with the rest retrieved from reference TRBV7-6 and TRBJ1-4, is GAGVSQSPRYKVTKRGQDVALRCDPISGHVSLYWYRQALGQGPEFLTYFNYEAQQDKSGLPNDRFSAERPEGSISTLTIQRTEQRDSAMYRCASSSGTGGFNEKLFFGSGTQLSVL.

This rearrangement joins TRBV7-2 to TRBJ2-3; 8 bases are shared with TRBD2. The germline gives CDR1 SGHTA, CDR2 FQGNSA. This CDR3 comprises 16 residues. Trimming removed 1 base from V and 2 bases from J; junction bases left unmatched: 5. The chain's CDR3 is CASSLESGGHTDTQYF. The CDR3 DNA reads TGTGCCAGCAGCTTAGAGTCGGGAGGGCACACAGATACGCAGTATTTT.

This clone has just one count. J is TRBJ2-2 and V is TRBV24-1; TRBD1 matches at 9 bases. CDR1 KGHDR and CDR2 SFDVKD come from the germline V gene. J gave up 6 bases and V 4 bases, and 5 bases lay outside the gene matches. The CDR3 is 15 residues long. CDR3 loop: CATSDAGQGAGELFF. The CDR3 region has the DNA TGTGCCACCAGTGACGCGGGACAGGGTGCCGGGGAGCTGTTTTTT.

The chain links TRBV4-3 to TRBJ2-7; D perhaps matches TRBD2 (6 bases). This CDR3 has 15 residues. Germline V CDR1 and CDR2: LGHNA, YSLEER. Trimming stripped 3 bases from V and 5 bases from J, with 17 bases between. The CDR3 loop reads CASSHLPGSSHEQYV. The CDR3 DNA reads TGCGCCAGCAGCCATCTCCCCGGGAGTTCCCACGAGCAGTACGTC.

V gene TRBV4-2 combines with J gene TRBJ2-7; 11 nucleotides match TRBD2. The junction had 11 bases not matched to a gene; V was cut back by 4 bases and J by 6 bases. CDR1 and CDR2 (germline): LGHNA, YNFKEQ. The CDR3 length is 16 residues. The CDR3 region is CASSPRGGTSGGEQYF. CDR3 DNA sequence: TGTGCCAGCAGCCCTCGTGGTGGGACTAGCGGTGGCGAGCAGTACTTC.

The J gene is TRBJ1-1, the V gene TRBV12-5; possibly TRBD1 for D (6 bases). CDR1 and CDR2 from the germline V gene are LGHNT and FRNRAP. This CDR3 has 13 amino acids. Trimming took 7 bases from V and 11 from J, leaving 20 bases between them. CDR3 loop: CASAPGGGAEAFF. The DNA of the CDR3 is TGTGCTAGTGCCCCGGGCGGGGGCGCCGAGGCTTTCTTT.

The chain carries TRBV6-5 and TRBJ2-5; 7 bases match TRBD2. V was pared by 4 bases and J by 5 bases, with 10 bases of the junction left unmatched. This CDR3 spans 15 amino acids. CDR1 and CDR2 from the germline V gene are MNHEY and SVGAGI. The CDR3 sequence: CASSWGGSGRETQYF. The CDR3 DNA is TGTGCCAGCAGTTGGGGGGGAAGCGGTCGGGAGACCCAGTACTTC.

The chain joins TRBV27 to TRBJ2-1, with 8 positions matching TRBD2. This CDR3 is 14 amino acids long. Looked up from germline, CDR1 is MNHEY and CDR2 is SMNVEV (reference sequence). The J segment lost 7 bases and the V segment lost 6 bases, leaving 8 bases of the junction unmatched. DNA for the CDR3: TGTGCCAGCAGGCCCAGCGGGAGTGAAAATGAGCAGTTCTTC. It codes for CASRPSGSENEQFF.

V is TRBV5-1 and J is TRBJ2-1, with 9 bases aligning to TRBD1. This CDR3 spans 15 amino acids. From germline, CDR1 is SGHRS and CDR2 YFSETQ. V lost 3 bases, J lost 4 bases, and 5 bases stayed unmatched. The CDR3 sequence is CASSSVGTGYNEQFF. CDR3 in DNA: TGCGCCAGCAGCTCCGTCGGGACAGGGTACAATGAGCAGTTCTTC.

This chain joins TRBV19 and TRBJ2-3; 9 bases align to TRBD1. There are 14 residues in the CDR3. The germline CDR1 and CDR2 sequences are LNHDA and SQIVND (reference sequence). V was clipped by 5 bases and J by 8 bases; unmatched bases: 8. The CDR3 loop is CASSETGGGGTQYF. CDR3 DNA sequence: TGTGCCAGTAGTGAAACAGGGGGCGGGGGTACGCAGTATTTT.

The J gene is TRBJ1-1, the V gene TRBV3-1 (or the pseudogene TRBV3-2); 8 bases fit TRBD1. The CDR3 length is 15 residues. The J segment lost 0 bases and the V segment lost 4 bases, leaving 4 bases of the junction unmatched. Germline CDR1 is LGHDT and CDR2 is YNNKEL (reference sequence). CDR3 in DNA: TGTGCCAGCAGCCCAGGGGGCCAAATGAACACTGAAGCTTTCTTT. This encodes CASSPGGQMNTEAFF.

The V and J genes are TRBV27 and TRBJ2-3; TRBD2 might be the D (6 bases). The CDR3 is made up of 17 amino acids. Germline CDR1 and CDR2: MNHEY and SMNVEV (reference sequence). Trimming took 1 base from V and 0 from J, leaving 14 bases between them. CDR3 sequence: CASSLWGDWGSTDTQYF. The CDR3 DNA follows: TGTGCCAGCAGTTTATGGGGGGATTGGGGTAGCACAGATACGCAGTATTTT.

This clone appeared a few times. This sequence joins TRBV27 and TRBJ1-5; 7 nucleotides line up with TRBD1. Germline V gene lookup returns CDR1 MNHEY and CDR2 SMNVEV (reference sequence). The trim removed 3 bases at V and 4 bases at J, leaving 6 bases unmatched. The CDR3 consists of 15 residues. The CDR3 is CASSFRQGYNQPQHF. The DNA of the CDR3 is TGTGCCAGCAGTTTTAGACAGGGTTATAATCAGCCCCAGCATTTT.